This TCR beta chain was obtained from a study of OX40 agonist ivuxolimab in advanced cancers. Findings and limits, study-wide: Also showing low normalized T-cell clonal expansion were some of the nonresponders. Patients with a partial response at 0.1-3.0 mg/kg had among the lowest clonal expansion. What antigens the expanded peripheral T cells recognized was never established.

Assay used: immunoSEQ multiplex PCR; TCRdb lists only in-frame clones, some missing. The table has about 51,000 clones, more than 65% seen once. The CDR3 extends over 17 amino acids. The germline CDR1 and CDR2 sequences are SGHRS and YFSETQ. V lost 3 bases and J lost 6; bases outside the gene matches: 11. In the case of this clone: Its antigen is unidentified.

The material was CD4+ or CD8+ T cells sorted from blood, obtained in a trial of the OX40 agonist ivuxolimab. V and J are TRBV5-1 and TRBJ2-1, with TRBD2 identical over 11 bases. The sequence came from an adult with an advanced solid tumor such as melanoma, head and neck, liver or kidney cancer. The CDR3 DNA is TGCGCCAGCAGCTCCTGGGGTGCTAGCGGGGGGCCCAATGAGCAGTTCTTC. It encodes CASSSWGASGGPNEQFF.